The clone carrying this T cell receptor beta chain showed up many times. This sample was included in a study of blood T cells in healthy people across ages. Sample-barcoded 5' priming and a J-beta primer mix drove a second PCR of about 6 to 12 cycles. MiXCR was run by TCRdb on the 5' RACE reads, yielding one entry per CDR3 protein. The sample contains about 640,000 distinct CDR3 sequences, about 30% of which appear only once. The germline V gene encodes CDR1 MNHEY and CDR2 SMNVEV (reference sequence). V dropped 5 bases and J dropped 7; count of bases not matched to a gene: 2. This CDR3 has 14 residues.

Sequencing was carried out using blood. The receptor was isolated from a woman of 80 years or more in good health. The chain links TRBV27 to TRBJ1-6; 10 nucleotides agree with TRBD1. CDR3 coding DNA: TGTGCCAGCAGTGACAGGGGGCGGAATTCACCCCTCCACTTT. Translation: CASSDRGRNSPLHF.